The rows below give T cell receptor beta chains drawn from one sample of a study of control samples from healthy donors and cancer patients. The method was immunoSEQ multiplex PCR; TCRdb's version includes in-frame clones alone and lacks a portion of them. The sample records about 22,000 clones, approximately 80% being singletons. The specimen was PBMCs. All receptors come from a man in his sixties with head and neck cancer. Both conserved end residues are part of each CDR3. D genes are given only for firm matches. Only some rows state a clone size, as once, few, many or a class for expanded clones.

D,J,V,size,length,DNA,CDR3
-,TRBJ2-2,TRBV14,-,14,TGTGCCAGCAGCCAACAGGTGAACACCGGGGAGCTGTTTTTT,CASSQQVNTGELFF
-,TRBJ2-3,TRBV7-2,once,15,TGTGCCAGCAGCAATAGCGGAACTAGCACAGATACGCAGTATTTT,CASSNSGTSTDTQYF
-,TRBJ1-1,TRBV28,medium-sized,12,TGTGCCAGCAGTTTGGAGGTCACTGAAGCTTTCTTT,CASSLEVTEAFF
-,TRBJ2-2,TRBV5-4,-,15,TGTGCCAGCAGCTTGGGGGCGGGTAGGACCGGGGAGCTGTTTTTT,CASSLGAGRTGELFF
-,TRBJ2-7,TRBV18,-,14,TGTGCCAGCTCACAGACGGCCTTAACCTACGAGCAGTACTTC,CASSQTALTYEQYF
-,TRBJ2-7,TRBV3-1/TRBV3-2,-,15,TGTGCCAGCAGCCAAGAGTTGGGCTTCAACTACGAGCAGTACTTC,CASSQELGFNYEQYF
TRBD1,TRBJ1-2,TRBV15,-,13,TGTGCCACCAGCGGTTTAACAGGGGTAGGCTACACCTTC,CATSGLTGVGYTF
-,TRBJ2-1,TRBV6-5,-,15,TGTGCCAGCATATACAGGGACCGCGTTCTTAACCAGCAGTTCTTC,CASIYRDRVLNQQFF
TRBD2,TRBJ2-1,TRBV5-1,few,16,TGCGCCAGCAGCTTGGCGGCTAGCGGGGCCGGCAATGAGCAGTTCTTC,CASSLAASGAGNEQFF
TRBD2,TRBJ2-3,TRBV4-2,few,18,TGTGCCAGCAGCCCGTCACCCGGGACTAGCGGGGGGACAGATACGCAGTATTTT,CASSPSPGTSGGTDTQYF
TRBD2,TRBJ2-2,TRBV7-2,-,15,TGTGCCACCACCCAAAGCGGGAGTGGGCCCGGGGAGCTGTTTTTT,CATTQSGSGPGELFF
TRBD1,TRBJ1-2,TRBV6-5,-,14,TGTGCCAGCACCCCGGGACAGGGGAGAGGAGGCTACACCTTC,CASTPGQGRGGYTF
-,TRBJ2-3,TRBV5-5,-,15,TGTGCCAGCAGCTTGGGAGTCGGGGGAAAATATACGCAGTATTTT,CASSLGVGGKYTQYF
TRBD2,TRBJ2-3,TRBV5-5,-,16,TGTGCCAGCAGCCTAGGGACTAGCGGAAGCACAGATACGCAGTATTTT,CASSLGTSGSTDTQYF
-,TRBJ2-2,TRBV4-3,-,14,TGCGCCAGCAGCCAAGATGCAAACACCGGGGAGCTGTTTTTT,CASSQDANTGELFF
-,TRBJ2-7,TRBV24-1,-,16,TGTGCCACCAGTGACACACCCCGGGACCGTTCCTACGAGCAGTACTTC,CATSDTPRDRSYEQYF
-,TRBJ1-5,TRBV5-1,few,13,TGCGCCAGCAGCTTGGATGGCAATCAGCCCCAGCATTTT,CASSLDGNQPQHF
TRBD2,TRBJ2-1,TRBV27,-,16,TGTGCCAGCAGTTTATCGGGGAGGGGCTCCTACAATGAGCAGTTCTTC,CASSLSGRGSYNEQFF
-,TRBJ1-1,TRBV4-1,once,14,TGCGCCAGCAGCCAGCCAACAGGGAGTGATGAAGCTTTCTTT,CASSQPTGSDEAFF
TRBD1,TRBJ1-2,TRBV6-2/TRBV6-3,-,14,TGTGCCAGCAGTTACTCGCGACAGGGCAATGGCTACACCTTC,CASSYSRQGNGYTF
TRBD1,TRBJ2-7,TRBV10-3,-,14,TGTGCCATCAAACGCGGACAGGGGGGAAACGAGCAGTACTTC,CAIKRGQGGNEQYF
-,TRBJ1-2,TRBV30,-,14,TGTGCCTGGAGTGTACACGGGTGGGACTATGGCTACACCTTC,CAWSVHGWDYGYTF
-,TRBJ1-5,TRBV27,-,13,TGTGCCAGCAGTGTGGGGACAAATCAGCCCCAGCATTTT,CASSVGTNQPQHF
-,TRBJ2-7,TRBV7-9,-,11,TGTGCCAGCAGCTTGGGACTTGAGCAGTACTTC,CASSLGLEQYF
-,TRBJ2-5,TRBV20-1,-,13,TGCAGTGCTGGTGTGGGGGCGGGGGAGACCCAGTACTTC,CSAGVGAGETQYF
TRBD1,TRBJ1-5,TRBV6-8,-,15,TGTGCCAGCTCCTGGGAGGGGGCAAGGAATCAGCCCCAGCATTTT,CASSWEGARNQPQHF
-,TRBJ1-2,TRBV4-1,-,16,TGCGCCAGCAGCCTCTATCCGCGGGAAGCTAACTATGGCTACACCTTC,CASSLYPREANYGYTF
TRBD1,TRBJ2-3,TRBV7-2,-,15,TGTGCCAGCAGCTTAGTTGGGACAGGGACAGATACGCAGTATTTT,CASSLVGTGTDTQYF
-,TRBJ1-3,TRBV6-6,-,14,TGTGCCAGCAGGGGTACAGGCTCTGGAAACACCATATATTTT,CASRGTGSGNTIYF
TRBD2,TRBJ2-1,TRBV3-1/TRBV3-2,-,16,TGTGCCAGCAGCCAAGATCAGGCTAGCGGCTACAATGAGCAGTTCTTC,CASSQDQASGYNEQFF